What follows are 17 T cell receptor beta chains derived from one specimen sequenced in a study of T-cell memory formation after mild COVID-19. Using its own MiXCR run on the 5' RACE reads, TCRdb lists one record per CDR3 protein. The top ten clones hold about a fifth of a sample with around 390,000 distinct CDR3 sequences, 16% of them seen once. Sequenced input: PBMCs or a T cell subset sorted from them (not recorded which). The receptors shown here come from a man in his late teens or twenties who had mild COVID-19 (a few samples of this study predate the infection). Cell type and time point are not known.

This sequence joins TRBV11-2 and TRBJ1-2; 9 bases fit TRBD1. With V trimmed by 5 bases and J by 0 bases, 7 bases remained unmatched. The CDR3 contains 16 residues. Germline V gene data show CDR1 as SGHAT and CDR2 as FQNNGV. The CDR3 nucleotides are TGTGCCAGCAGCCCCCGGGACAGGGAAACTAACTATGGCTACACCTTC. Protein product: CASSPRDRETNYGYTF.

This chain joins TRBV3-1 and TRBJ1-3, with D unresolved. The germline V gene has CDR1 LGHDT and CDR2 YNNKEL (reference sequence). V was pared by 3 bases and J by 0 bases, with 15 bases between. This CDR3 spans 17 amino acids. For the CDR3, the DNA is TGTGCCAGCAGCCACCCGGGAGTTCTCATCTCTGGAAACACCATATATTTT. Translation: CASSHPGVLISGNTIYF.

This clonotype was seen more than once but under ten times. The chain links TRBV6-5 to TRBJ2-3, with D unclear. The length of the CDR3 is 14 residues. CDR1 is MNHEY, CDR2 SVGAGI, per germline. Trimming left V 0 bases short and J 0 bases short, with 4 bases between. CDR3 sequence reads: CASSYSYSTDTQYF. The DNA of the CDR3 is TGTGCCAGCAGTTACTCGTACAGCACAGATACGCAGTATTTT.

This chain joins TRBV2 and TRBJ2-7; perhaps TRBD1 as D (6 bases). V lost 7 bases and J 2 bases, leaving 12 bases between the germline ends. The CDR3 length is 13 residues. Per the germline V gene, CDR1 is SNHLY and CDR2 is FYNNEI. CDR3 amino acids: CASIGQTAYEQYF. CDR3 sequence (DNA): TGTGCCAGCATAGGACAGACCGCCTACGAGCAGTACTTC.

This clonotype has more than one count but fewer than ten. This sequence joins TRBV5-6 and TRBJ1-5; tentatively, D is TRBD1 (6 bases). V shed 4 bases and J shed 15 bases, with 17 bases lying between them. Germline V gene sequence: CDR1 SGHDT, CDR2 YYEEEE. This CDR3 region has 12 residues. As DNA, the CDR3 is TGTGCCAGCAGCCAGGGAGCAGGACAGTCGCATTTT. It codes for CASSQGAGQSHF.

This clonotype was seen a handful of times. The V call is TRBV12-3 or TRBV12-4, the J call TRBJ1-1; D possibly corresponds to TRBD1 (5 bases). CDR3 size: 15 residues. The V end was cut by 2 bases, the J end by 1 base, with 11 bases between. The CDR3 DNA reads TGTGCCAGCAGTTTATATGACAGCTCGAACACTGAAGCTTTCTTT. It is translated as CASSLYDSSNTEAFF.

As for this clonotype: This may be a read error, as it is one base from a much larger clone. The chain uses TRBV7-8 and TRBJ1-1, with D perhaps matching TRBD1 (6 bases). Germline CDR1 SGHVS, CDR2 FQNEAQ. V lost 2 bases, J lost 3 bases, and 7 bases lay in between. This CDR3 has 13 residues. The CDR3 protein is CASSLQGHTEAFF. CDR3 DNA: TGTGCCAGCAGCTTACAGGGGCACACTGAAGCTTTCTTT.

The chain joins TRBV7-2 to TRBJ1-5; D is unclear. From germline, CDR1 is SGHTA and CDR2 FQGNSA. The CDR3 has 14 residues. Trimming pared 6 bases from V and 2 bases from J, leaving 11 bases between. CDR3 residues: CASRDGGGNQPQHF. In nucleotides, the CDR3 is TGTGCCAGCAGGGACGGTGGGGGCAATCAGCCCCAGCATTTT.

This clonotype was recorded at least ten times. The V gene is TRBV27, the J gene TRBJ2-5; D may be TRBD1 (5 bases). The CDR3 has 15 residues. Germline lookup yields CDR1 MNHEY and CDR2 SMNVEV (reference sequence). V dropped 3 bases and J dropped 2 bases, with 13 bases sitting between them. The CDR3 loop reads CASSFGQGQQETQYF. The DNA for the CDR3 is TGTGCCAGCAGTTTCGGCCAGGGCCAACAAGAGACCCAGTACTTC.

The V and J genes are TRBV5-1 and TRBJ1-1; 7 bases are a match to TRBD1. The CDR3 is made up of 15 amino acids. The junction had 14 bases not matched to a gene; V was cut back by 6 bases and J by 6 bases. Looked up from germline, CDR1 is SGHRS and CDR2 is YFSETQ. The CDR3 bases are TGCGCCAGCAAGGAGGGGGCAGGGAAGGGGGCTGAAGCTTTCTTT. Encoded protein: CASKEGAGKGAEAFF.

This clonotype has just a few counts. The chain uses TRBV11-3 and TRBJ2-2; 8 nucleotides line up with TRBD2. The ends lost 3 bases at V and 4 bases at J; junction bases unmatched: 7. CDR1 is SGHNT, CDR2 YENEEA, per germline. The CDR3 length is 16 residues. For the CDR3, the DNA is TGTGCCAGCAGCTTCGCCTCCAGCGGGGGCACCGGGGAGCTGTTTTTT. The encoded protein is CASSFASSGGTGELFF.

This clonotype occurred a few times. The rearrangement links TRBV7-9 to TRBJ2-4; the match to TRBD2 covers 8 bases. With 2 bases clipped from V and 2 bases from J, the junction kept 5 bases outside the gene matches. Germline CDR1 SEHNR, CDR2 FQNEAQ (reference sequence). The CDR3 loop spans 16 amino acids. CDR3 residues: CASSLTAGVSKNIQYF. CDR3 DNA sequence: TGTGCCAGCAGCTTAACAGCGGGGGTTTCCAAAAACATTCAGTACTTC. Full variable domain (rest looked up from reference TRBV7-9 and TRBJ2-4): DTGVSQNPRHKITKRGQNVTFRCDPISEHNRLYWYRQTLGQGPEFLTYFQNEAQLEKSRLLSDRFSAERPKGSFSTLEIQRTEQGDSAMYLCASSLTAGVSKNIQYFGAGTRLSVL.

A few counts support this clonotype. The chain combines TRBV7-2 with TRBJ2-3; D not certain. CDR3 length: 16 residues. V was pared by 1 base and J by 2 bases, with 13 bases between. Germline CDR1 SGHTA, CDR2 FQGNSA. The CDR3 DNA follows: TGTGCCAGCAGCTTAGTCTGGCGGATATACACAGATACGCAGTATTTT. This translates into CASSLVWRIYTDTQYF.

V usage is TRBV7-3 and J usage is TRBJ2-7; no definite D call. In germline, CDR1 is SGHTA, CDR2 FQGTGA. V was trimmed by 1 base and J by 4 bases, leaving 20 bases between them. This CDR3 comprises 17 residues. CDR3 in amino acids: CASSLMLGIQFDYEQYF. CDR3 sequence (DNA): TGTGCCAGCAGCTTAATGTTGGGGATACAGTTTGATTACGAGCAGTACTTC.

The chain links TRBV7-9 to TRBJ2-7; the D is unclear. V lost 5 bases to trimming and J lost 6 bases, with 17 bases between them. The germline V gene encodes CDR1 SEHNR and CDR2 FQNEAQ (reference sequence). The CDR3 has 14 residues. The CDR3: CASSVSLNPLEQYF. The DNA of the CDR3 is TGTGCCAGCAGCGTTTCGCTCAACCCTCTCGAGCAGTACTTC. Full variable domain (rest looked up from reference TRBV7-9 and TRBJ2-7): DTGVSQNPRHKITKRGQNVTFRCDPISEHNRLYWYRQTLGQGPEFLTYFQNEAQLEKSRLLSDRFSAERPKGSFSTLEIQRTEQGDSAMYLCASSVSLNPLEQYFGPGTRLTVT.

The chain joins TRBV5-1 to TRBJ1-6; D not certain. V was trimmed by 4 bases and J by 7 bases, leaving 12 bases between them. Germline assignment: CDR1 SGHRS and CDR2 YFSETQ. CDR3 length: 14 amino acids. The CDR3: CASSPREKNSPLHF. The CDR3 DNA follows: TGCGCCAGCAGCCCCCGGGAGAAGAATTCACCCCTCCACTTT.

This clonotype was observed a few times. The chain has TRBV20-1 and TRBJ2-3; TRBD2 aligns across 9 bases. Germline CDR1 DFQATT, CDR2 SNEGSKA (reference sequence). After removal of 5 bases from V and 3 bases from J, the junction contained 9 bases not matched to a gene. CDR3 length: 15 amino acids. The CDR3 DNA is TGCAGTGCTTCCCCTCTAGCGGGGAAAACAGATACGCAGTATTTT. This translates into CSASPLAGKTDTQYF.